This paragraph reports one T cell receptor beta chain. The antigen remains undetermined. The CDR3 has 14 residues. The germline V gene encodes CDR1 SGDLS and CDR2 YYNGEE. The ends were cut back, 0 bases at V and 5 bases at J, with 11 bases in the middle. The data originate from a study of long-term antiretroviral therapy in people with HIV. General study results and limits: Transplant-donor-level diversity was not reached after ART, though diversity increased.

This was the immunoSEQ v3.0 assay at survey level. Some clones are missing from TCRdb's copy, which holds only in-frame ones; the method was immunoSEQ multiplex PCR. The data show under 50,000 clones, around 85% seen once. This TCR was sampled from a woman between 50 and 59 years old with HIV. This chain connects TRBV9 to TRBJ1-2; D gene unclear. The source was unsorted PBMCs, collected 3.1 years after starting antiretroviral therapy. CDR3 loop: CASSVDPAAYGYTF. CDR3 nucleotides: TGTGCCAGCAGCGTAGACCCGGCAGCATATGGCTACACCTTC. Together with reference TRBV9 and TRBJ1-2, the CDR3 gives the full variable domain: DSGVTQTPKHLITATGQRVTLRCSPRSGDLSVYWYQQSLDQGLQFLIQYYNGEERAKGNILERFSAQQFPDLHSELNLSSLELGDSALYFCASSVDPAAYGYTFGSGTRLTVV.